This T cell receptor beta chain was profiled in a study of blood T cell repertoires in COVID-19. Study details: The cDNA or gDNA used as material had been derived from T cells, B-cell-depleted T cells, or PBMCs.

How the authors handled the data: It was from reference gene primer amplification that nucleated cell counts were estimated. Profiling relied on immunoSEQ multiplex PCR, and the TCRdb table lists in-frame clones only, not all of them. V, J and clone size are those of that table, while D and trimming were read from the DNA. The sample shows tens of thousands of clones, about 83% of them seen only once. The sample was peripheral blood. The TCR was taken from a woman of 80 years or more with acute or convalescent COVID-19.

CDR3 residues: CAISGTARGYTF. The CDR3 bases are TGTGCCATCAGTGGGACAGCAAGGGGCTACACCTTC. The rearrangement joins TRBV10-3 to TRBJ1-2, with a weak D call TRBD1 (6 bases). Trimming stripped 4 bases from V and 8 bases from J, with 11 bases between. The CDR3 covers 12 residues. The germline V gene has CDR1 ENHRY and CDR2 SYGVKD.